The 23 T cell receptor beta chains below all came from one sample that was sequenced in a study of early T cells in non-severe SARS-CoV-2 infection. A single record per CDR3 protein comes from TCRdb applying MiXCR to the 5' RACE reads. The table lists approximately 39,000 distinct CDR3 sequences, 8% to 10% of them singletons. The sequencing sample was made of whole blood. The source is an adult who was a healthcare worker with PCR-confirmed SARS-CoV-2 infection or an uninfected control (not recorded which).

This clonotype has ten or more counts. This chain uses TRBV7-8 with TRBJ2-1; D is ambiguous. Trimming took 3 bases from V and 8 from J, leaving 11 bases between them. The V gene's germline CDR1 is SGHVS and CDR2 FQNEAQ. The CDR3 contains 13 residues. CDR3 residues: CASSLGPGYEQFF. CDR3 in DNA: TGTGCCAGCAGCTTGGGCCCGGGCTATGAGCAGTTCTTC. The full variable domain, completed using reference TRBV7-8 and TRBJ2-1, is GAGVSQSPRYKVAKRGQDVALRCDPISGHVSLFWYQQALGQGPEFLTYFQNEAQLDKSGLPSDRFFAERPEGSVSTLKIQRTQQEDSAVYLCASSLGPGYEQFFGPGTRLTVL.

The J gene is TRBJ2-4, the V gene TRBV12-3 or TRBV12-4; possible D gene TRBD2, 7 bases. The CDR3 spans 12 residues. V was shortened by 3 bases and J by 12 bases, with 12 bases between the two germline ends. CDR3 in amino acids: CASSLRGGRQYF. The DNA of the CDR3 is TGTGCCAGCAGTTTGAGGGGGGGCCGTCAGTACTTC.

The table lists this clonotype with a few counts. The chain combines TRBV5-1 with TRBJ1-3; D is possibly TRBD1 (6 bases). V lost 4 bases and J lost 3, with 11 bases in between. In germline, CDR1 is SGHRS, CDR2 YFSETQ. The CDR3 is made up of 14 amino acids. Written as DNA, the CDR3 is TGCGCCAGCAGCCCCGGACAGATTGGAAACACCATATATTTT. Translating it yields CASSPGQIGNTIYF.

This clonotype was recorded a few times. The rearrangement uses TRBV20-1 and TRBJ2-5, with D tentatively TRBD2 (7 bases). The V end was cut by 6 bases, the J end by 5 bases, with 16 bases between. The CDR3 runs 13 residues. Germline V gives CDR1 DFQATT, CDR2 SNEGSKA (reference sequence). The CDR3 DNA reads as TGCAGTGCACGGCGGGGGCGCGGGGAGACCCAGTACTTC. The encoded protein is CSARRGRGETQYF.

This clonotype was recorded many times. The chain links TRBV6-5 to TRBJ2-3; 7 bases line up with TRBD1. Germline V lookup: CDR1 MNHEY, CDR2 SVGAGI. The CDR3 is 14 amino acids. The V gene end was trimmed by 6 bases and the J gene end by 4 bases; junction bases not matched to a gene: 7. The CDR3 DNA follows: TGTGCCAGCAGGGGCACAGGGGCATCAGATACGCAGTATTTT. Amino acid sequence: CASRGTGASDTQYF.

The V gene is TRBV4-1, the J gene TRBJ1-5, with TRBD1 as a possible D gene (5 bases). The CDR3 runs to 14 residues. Germline CDR1 reads MGHRA; CDR2 reads YSYEKL. Trimming took 2 bases from V and 5 from J, leaving 10 bases between them. CDR3 protein: CASSQLWGDQPQHF. The CDR3, as DNA: TGCGCCAGCAGCCAATTATGGGGGGATCAGCCCCAGCATTTT.

The chain combines TRBV28 with TRBJ2-5, with no clear D. The germline gives CDR1 MDHEN, CDR2 SYDVKM. CDR3 length: 13 amino acids. V was pared by 5 bases and J by 7 bases, with 14 bases between. The CDR3 bases are TGTGCCAGCAGTCCCCTCCCCACTGGGACCCAGTACTTC. Protein product: CASSPLPTGTQYF.

This clonotype came up many times. This chain links TRBV20-1 with TRBJ2-4, with TRBD2 identical over 7 bases. The CDR3 contains 17 residues. Germline V gene sequence: CDR1 DFQATT, CDR2 SNEGSKA (reference sequence). The V segment lost 0 bases and the J segment 4 bases; nucleotides outside the gene matches: 12. This CDR3 is CSARDRGGASGKNIQYF. The CDR3 DNA is TGCAGTGCTAGAGATCGGGGTGGGGCTAGCGGAAAAAACATTCAGTACTTC.

This clonotype was seen ten or more times. The chain carries TRBV5-5 and TRBJ1-1, with D possibly TRBD1 on 5 matching bases. The germline V and J ends were trimmed by 5 bases and 8 bases, with 13 bases remaining between them. The CDR3 loop spans 12 amino acids. CDR1 and CDR2 (germline): SGHKS, YYEKEE (reference sequence). CDR3: CASRPGTEEAFF. The DNA for the CDR3 is TGTGCCAGCAGGCCCGGGACCGAAGAAGCTTTCTTT. The full variable domain, rest sourced from reference TRBV5-5 and TRBJ1-1, is DAGVTQSPTHLIKTRGQQVTLRCSPISGHKSVSWYQQVLGQGPQFIFQYYEKEERGRGNFPDRFSARQFPNYSSELNVNALLLGDSALYLCASRPGTEEAFFGQGTRLTVV.

This clonotype was seen at least ten times. This chain connects TRBV27 to TRBJ1-2, with TRBD1 identical over 7 bases. The germline V gene encodes CDR1 MNHEY and CDR2 SMNVEV (reference sequence). The CDR3 has 14 residues. Trimming cost V 2 bases and J 11 bases; bases outside gene matches: 11. CDR3 region: CASSLGSGTAQYTF. DNA for the CDR3: TGTGCCAGCAGTTTAGGATCTGGGACAGCCCAATACACCTTC.

J is TRBJ2-7 and V is TRBV3-1; maybe TRBD2 (6 bases). Trimming took 3 bases from V and 6 from J, leaving 9 bases between them. Germline V gene data show CDR1 as LGHDT and CDR2 as YNNKEL (reference sequence). This CDR3 contains 12 residues. The CDR3 sequence: CASSQGGGEQYF. The CDR3 bases are TGTGCCAGCAGCCAGGGGGGAGGCGAGCAGTACTTC.

This clonotype was seen a few times. The rearrangement links TRBV11-2 to TRBJ2-7; 7 bases are shared with TRBD1. V trimming: 1 base; J trimming: 9 bases; junction bases outside the gene matches: 12. Germline V CDR1 and CDR2: SGHAT, FQNNGV. This CDR3 has 15 amino acids. In DNA form, the CDR3 reads TGTGCCAGCAGCTTAGTCGACAGGGACCCCAGGGGGCAGTACTTC. Translation: CASSLVDRDPRGQYF.

This clonotype was found many times. DNA for the CDR3: TGTGCCAGCAGTTACCCGTTAAAGGGCGTGAACACTGAAGCTTTCTTT. This encodes CASSYPLKGVNTEAFF. This rearrangement joins TRBV6-5 to TRBJ1-1; unclear D gene. Germline V gene lookup returns CDR1 MNHEY and CDR2 SVGAGI. CDR3 length: 16 amino acids. The V end lost 2 bases, the J end lost 0 bases, and 13 bases lay between the germline ends.

V and J are TRBV19 and TRBJ1-1; the match to TRBD1 covers 7 bases. V was pared by 4 bases and J by 0 bases, with 8 bases of the junction left unmatched. CDR1 is LNHDA, CDR2 SQIVND, per germline (reference sequence). CDR3 length: 16 amino acids. The CDR3 nucleotides are TGTGCCAGTAGTACAGTAGACAGGGCGGTGAACACTGAAGCTTTCTTT. Encoded protein: CASSTVDRAVNTEAFF.

At least ten counts were recorded for this clonotype. This rearrangement joins TRBV5-1 to TRBJ2-6; D gene uncertain. Trimming shortened V by 0 bases and J by 2 bases, and 12 bases separated the two germline ends. This CDR3 spans 17 amino acids. Germline V gene lookup returns CDR1 SGHRS and CDR2 YFSETQ. As DNA, the CDR3 is TGCGCCAGCAGCTTGGCCGGCCCACTCACTGGGGCCAACGTCCTGACTTTC. Protein product: CASSLAGPLTGANVLTF.

Of note for this clonotype: A much larger clone lies a single base off, so this may be a read error. DNA of the CDR3: TGTGCCTGCAGCGCCCCGGGACAGGGGAGATCCGGAAACACCATATATTTT. It encodes CACSAPGQGRSGNTIYF. The V gene is TRBV9, the J gene TRBJ1-3; 10 nucleotides align to TRBD1. The CDR3 covers 17 residues. Looked up from germline, CDR1 is SGDLS and CDR2 is YYNGEE.

The J gene is TRBJ1-1, the V gene TRBV5-1; D remains ambiguous. Germline V CDR1 and CDR2: SGHRS, YFSETQ. The CDR3 runs 16 residues. V lost 4 bases, J lost 3 bases, and 19 bases lay in between. CDR3 DNA sequence: TGCGCCAGCAGCCCAGGACGGGCAAATCAAGACACTGAAGCTTTCTTT. Protein product: CASSPGRANQDTEAFF.

This clonotype was seen many times. This chain links TRBV7-2 with TRBJ2-1; TRBD1 or TRBD2 may be the D gene (5 bases each). CDR3 size: 11 residues. V lost 4 bases and J 11 bases, leaving 9 bases between the germline ends. CDR1 is SGHTA and CDR2 is FQGNSA in the germline V gene. The CDR3 bases are TGTGCCAGCAGCTCCGGGACCCAGCAGTTCTTC. Its translation is CASSSGTQQFF.

This clonotype was seen many times. The chain couples TRBV29-1 to TRBJ2-7, with D possibly TRBD1 on 6 matching bases. The CDR3 runs 11 residues. Trimming cost V 7 bases and J 5 bases, with 12 bases left between them. Looked up from germline, CDR1 is SQVTM and CDR2 is ANQGSEA. The CDR3 coding sequence is TGCAGCGCCTTGACAGGCGACGAGCAGTACTTC. Protein: CSALTGDEQYF.

The chain combines TRBV12-3 or TRBV12-4 with TRBJ2-1; D tentatively reads TRBD1 or TRBD2 (6 bases each). V lost 3 bases and J 5 bases, leaving 11 bases between the germline ends. The CDR3 extends over 14 amino acids. The CDR3 protein is CASSLGGLNNEQFF. The CDR3 region has the DNA TGTGCCAGCAGTTTGGGGGGCCTCAACAATGAGCAGTTCTTC.

Many counts were recorded for this clonotype. The V call is TRBV2, the J call TRBJ1-3; D uncertain. Per germline, CDR1 SNHLY and CDR2 FYNNEI. This CDR3 comprises 14 residues. Trimming cost V 6 bases and J 0 bases, with 9 bases left between them. CDR3 amino acids: CASREVYSGNTIYF. The DNA for the CDR3 is TGTGCCAGCAGGGAGGTCTACTCTGGAAACACCATATATTTT.

This clonotype was detected many times. V is TRBV19 and J is TRBJ2-3; D might be TRBD2 (5 bases). From germline, CDR1 is LNHDA and CDR2 SQIVND (reference sequence). The CDR3 is 13 amino acids. The V gene lost 6 bases and the J gene lost 6 bases, with 13 bases spanning the gap. CDR3 in amino acids: CASSLGGDDTQYF. DNA for the CDR3: TGTGCCAGTAGCCTCGGAGGTGATGATACGCAGTATTTT.

V usage is TRBV4-1 and J usage is TRBJ2-7; D is ambiguous. The V gene lost 1 base and the J gene lost 1 base, with 11 bases spanning the gap. The CDR3 covers 15 residues. CDR1 and CDR2 from the germline V gene are MGHRA and YSYEKL. CDR3 nucleotides: TGCGCCAGCAGCCAAGCATTGACACTTTCCTACGAGCAGTACTTC. Translating it yields CASSQALTLSYEQYF.